The clone carrying this T cell receptor (beta chain) was detected only a few times. This sample stems from a study of Ad26.COV2.S vaccination and SARS-CoV-2 variants. Study context: Enrolled in COV1001, the donor was in the Ad26.COV2.S trial arm, which received the vaccine.

Treatment here: about 20 received Ad26.COV2.S at low or high dose, single or two shots; 5 received placebo; per-sample allocation not given. Each sample was drawn 63 days after the first injection (of vaccine or placebo). Produced via immunoSEQ multiplex PCR; TCRdb's table is partial and in-frame only. Of some 300,000 clones in the sample, more than 70% were seen once. The V gene lost 0 bases and the J gene lost 3 bases, with 10 bases spanning the gap. Germline V gene lookup returns CDR1 SGDLS and CDR2 YYNGEE. The CDR3 contains 14 residues. This receptor was obtained from a person aged 18-65 years who received the Ad26.COV2.S COVID-19 vaccine or a placebo. The chain recombines TRBV9 with TRBJ2-7; D uncertain. Sequencing was performed on peripheral blood, taken in a trial of Ad26.COV2.S vaccine versus placebo. CDR3 DNA: TGTGCCAGCAGCGTAGGGACCTCCAACTACGAGCAGTACTTC. It is translated as CASSVGTSNYEQYF.